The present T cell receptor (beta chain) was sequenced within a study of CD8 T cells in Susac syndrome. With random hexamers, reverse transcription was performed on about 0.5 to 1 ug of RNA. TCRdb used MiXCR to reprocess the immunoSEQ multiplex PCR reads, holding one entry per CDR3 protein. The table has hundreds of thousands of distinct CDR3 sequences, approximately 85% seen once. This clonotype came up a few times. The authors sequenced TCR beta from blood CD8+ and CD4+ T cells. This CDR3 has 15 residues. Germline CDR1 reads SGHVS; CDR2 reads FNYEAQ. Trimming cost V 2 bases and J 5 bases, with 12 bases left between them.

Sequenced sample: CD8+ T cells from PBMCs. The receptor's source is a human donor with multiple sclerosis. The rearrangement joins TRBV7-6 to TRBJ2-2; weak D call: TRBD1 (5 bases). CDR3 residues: CASSLWTPQTGELFF. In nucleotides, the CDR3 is TGTGCCAGCAGCTTATGGACACCCCAAACCGGGGAGCTGTTTTTT.